Included here is one TCR beta chain sequence, with context. Its cognate antigen is unknown. The record originates from a study of cytomegalovirus exposure and HLA in healthy donors. Study at large: The Caucasian-associated ancestry cluster held about 80% of 398 genotyped donors.

Germline V gene lookup returns CDR1 SQVTM and CDR2 ANQGSEA. This CDR3 contains 12 residues. V dropped 4 bases and J dropped 10 bases, with 11 bases sitting between them. Notes on the study in general: Reports credit the classifier with highly specific, highly sensitive diagnosis of cytomegalovirus status. It was confirmed in vitro that three of the CMV-associated chains were specific for CMV antigens.

Primers: 60 Vbeta forward and 13 Jbeta reverse. Clones were read by immunoSEQ multiplex PCR, and TCRdb kept only the in-frame ones, dropping some. There are more than 85,000 clones in the sample; 86% occur only once, and about 1.8% lies in the top ten. V and J are TRBV29-1 and TRBJ1-6; no definite D call. Sample: PBMCs. The sequence was collected from a man between 40 and 49 years old in good health and CMV-seronegative. The CDR3 coding sequence is TGCAGCGTTGGTTCGGGTAACTCACCCCTCCACTTT. It codes for CSVGSGNSPLHF.